What follows are 11 T cell receptor beta chains derived from one specimen sequenced in a study of cytomegalovirus exposure and HLA in healthy donors (dated by TCRdb to about 2017). Receptors were amplified or captured by the immunoSEQ multiplex PCR assay. For the multiplex PCR, a mixture combining 60 forward primers for TCR Vbeta segments and 13 reverse primers for TCR Jbeta segments was used. TCRdb stores this immuneACCESS table with in-frame sequences only. Part of the clones is absent; in the studies checked, under half of the shortfall reflects unresolved V genes, and no reason is known for the rest. The sample table lists 250,000 to 350,000 clones, roughly 70% of them with a count of one. Together, the top ten hold approximately 2.1% of the sample. The sequenced sample consisted of PBMCs. Receptor source: a female donor in good health and CMV-seronegative.

The chain recombines TRBV28 with TRBJ1-1; tentatively, D is TRBD1 (6 bases). The CDR3 contains 16 residues. The V end lost 5 bases, the J end lost 0 bases, and 16 bases lay between the germline ends. Germline CDR1 MDHEN, CDR2 SYDVKM. The CDR3 DNA sequence: TGTGCCAGCAGTACCCTTCCAACAGGGATGAACACTGAAGCTTTCTTT. The encoded protein is CASSTLPTGMNTEAFF.

The chain links TRBV25-1 to TRBJ2-7; TRBD1 is a possible D gene (6 bases). CDR1 MGHDK and CDR2 SYGVNS come from the germline V gene. The CDR3 totals 16 residues. Trimming removed 4 bases from V and 0 bases from J, with 16 bases in between. CDR3 in amino acids: CASSGDMLTVSYEQYF. CDR3 bases: TGTGCCAGCAGTGGGGACATGCTTACCGTCTCCTACGAGCAGTACTTC.

V is TRBV4-1 and J is TRBJ1-3; D is undetermined. The CDR3 loop spans 16 amino acids. V gave up 2 bases and J gave up 3 bases, with 14 bases separating them. The germline gives CDR1 MGHRA, CDR2 YSYEKL. In DNA form, the CDR3 reads TGCGCCAGCAGCCAACACTACCCCCAGAGTGGAAACACCATATATTTT. Translating it yields CASSQHYPQSGNTIYF.

This clone was found a few times. The CDR3 spells CASSFDWGDEQYF. In nucleotides, the CDR3 is TGCGCCAGCAGCTTTGACTGGGGGGACGAGCAGTACTTC. V is TRBV5-1 and J is TRBJ2-7; maybe TRBD2 (6 bases). CDR3 length: 13 residues. Germline values: CDR1 SGHRS, CDR2 YFSETQ. The V end lost 2 bases, the J end lost 5 bases, and 11 bases lay between the germline ends.

V usage is TRBV28 and J usage is TRBJ1-4; D unclear. This CDR3 spans 12 amino acids. Per the germline V gene, CDR1 is MDHEN and CDR2 is SYDVKM. DNA for the CDR3: TGTGCGATCGGCGGGTCGGGTGAAAAACTGTTTTTT. This gives the protein CAIGGSGEKLFF.

A remark on this clone: The conserved closing phenylalanine or tryptophan is absent in this CDR3, likely reflecting a read error. CDR3 residues: CASSHGQPFSGYTL. In DNA form, the CDR3 reads TGTGCCAGCAGCCACGGACAGCCTTTTAGTGGCTACACCCTC. J is TRBJ1-2 and V is TRBV14, with D perhaps TRBD1 (6 bases). The CDR3 consists of 14 residues. The germline V gene encodes CDR1 SGHDN and CDR2 FVKESK. Trimming pared 3 bases from V and 7 bases from J, leaving 15 bases between.

J is TRBJ2-7 and V is TRBV27; TRBD2 matches 8 bases. The ends lost 7 bases at V and 4 bases at J; junction bases unmatched: 9. The V gene's germline CDR1 is MNHEY and CDR2 SMNVEV (reference sequence). CDR3 length equals 14 residues. The CDR3 here is CASKAGTRDYEQYF. In DNA form, the CDR3 reads TGTGCCAGCAAAGCCGGGACTAGAGATTACGAGCAGTACTTC.

This chain joins TRBV28 and TRBJ2-2; tentatively, D is TRBD1 (5 bases). Germline CDR1 reads MDHEN; CDR2 reads SYDVKM. V lost 5 bases and J lost 8, with 9 bases in between. The CDR3 has 12 residues. The CDR3 spells CASSAGKGELFF. The CDR3 nucleotides read TGTGCCAGCAGTGCAGGGAAGGGGGAGCTGTTTTTT.

V is TRBV6-1 and J is TRBJ1-2; 9 bases map to TRBD1. V shed 6 bases and J 6 bases; nucleotides not matched to a gene: 11. This CDR3 is 15 amino acids long. Germline V gene lookup returns CDR1 MNHNS and CDR2 SASEGT. The CDR3 reads CASRQQGARVNGYTF. As DNA, the CDR3 is TGTGCCAGCAGACAACAGGGGGCGCGAGTGAATGGCTACACCTTC.

The rearrangement uses TRBV6-1 and TRBJ1-5, with 7 bases fitting TRBD1. Trimming at V came to 0 bases and at J to 3 bases, leaving 2 bases not matched to a gene. In germline, CDR1 is MNHNS, CDR2 SASEGT. The CDR3 is 15 amino acids. DNA of the CDR3: TGTGCCAGCAGTGAAGCAGGACAGGTCAATCAGCCCCAGCATTTT. This translates into CASSEAGQVNQPQHF.

In its sample, this clone was seen a few times. The CDR3 loop reads CASSEVSIGGNEQFF. The CDR3 DNA reads TGTGCCAGCAGTGAGGTCTCCATCGGAGGTAATGAGCAGTTCTTC. The chain is built from TRBV2 and TRBJ2-1, with D maybe TRBD2 (5 bases). CDR3 length equals 15 residues. The germline CDR1 and CDR2 sequences are SNHLY and FYNNEI. Trimming stripped 3 bases from V and 7 bases from J, with 16 bases between.